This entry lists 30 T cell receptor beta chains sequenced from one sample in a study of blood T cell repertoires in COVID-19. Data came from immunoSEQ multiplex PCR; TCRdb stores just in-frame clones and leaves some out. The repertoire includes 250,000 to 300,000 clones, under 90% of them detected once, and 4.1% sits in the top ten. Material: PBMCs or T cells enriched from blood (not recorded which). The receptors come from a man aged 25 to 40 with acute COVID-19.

CDR3 coding DNA: TGTGCCAGTAGTATCGACAGCTTCTCACCCCTCCACTTT. This sequence encodes CASSIDSFSPLHF. The J gene is TRBJ1-6, the V gene TRBV19, with a tentative D call TRBD1 (5 bases). The V end lost 3 bases, the J end lost 10 bases, and 10 bases lay between the germline ends. The CDR3 extends over 13 amino acids. Germline V gene data show CDR1 as LNHDA and CDR2 as SQIVND (reference sequence).

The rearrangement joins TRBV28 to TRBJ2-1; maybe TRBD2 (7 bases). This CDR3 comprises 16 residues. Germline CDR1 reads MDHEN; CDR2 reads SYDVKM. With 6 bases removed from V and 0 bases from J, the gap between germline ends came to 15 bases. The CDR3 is CASRSPRGASYNEQFF. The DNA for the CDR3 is TGTGCCAGCAGATCGCCCCGGGGGGCCTCCTACAATGAGCAGTTCTTC.

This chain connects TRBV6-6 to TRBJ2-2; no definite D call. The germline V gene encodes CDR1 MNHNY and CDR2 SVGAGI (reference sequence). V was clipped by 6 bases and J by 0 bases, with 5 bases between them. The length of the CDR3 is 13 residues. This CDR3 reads CASSRSNTGELFF. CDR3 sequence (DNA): TGTGCCAGCAGCAGGTCGAACACCGGGGAGCTGTTTTTT.

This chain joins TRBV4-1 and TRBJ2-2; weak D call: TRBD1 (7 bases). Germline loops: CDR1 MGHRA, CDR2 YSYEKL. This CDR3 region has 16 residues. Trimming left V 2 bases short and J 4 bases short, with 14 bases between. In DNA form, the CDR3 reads TGCGCCAGCAGCCAATACCCAGGGGGGACCACCGGGGAGCTGTTTTTT. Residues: CASSQYPGGTTGELFF.

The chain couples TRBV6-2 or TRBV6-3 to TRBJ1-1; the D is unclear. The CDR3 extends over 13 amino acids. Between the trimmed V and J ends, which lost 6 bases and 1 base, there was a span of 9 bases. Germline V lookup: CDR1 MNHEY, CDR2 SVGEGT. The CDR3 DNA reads TGTGCCAGCAGCAGTACAGAGAACACTGAAGCTTTCTTT. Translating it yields CASSSTENTEAFF.

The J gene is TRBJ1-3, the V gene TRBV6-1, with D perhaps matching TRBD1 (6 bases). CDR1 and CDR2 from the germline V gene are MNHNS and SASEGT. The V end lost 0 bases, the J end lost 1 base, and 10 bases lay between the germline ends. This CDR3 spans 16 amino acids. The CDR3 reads CASSEAGGISGNTIYF. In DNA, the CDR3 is TGTGCCAGCAGTGAAGCAGGGGGAATTTCTGGAAACACCATATATTTT.

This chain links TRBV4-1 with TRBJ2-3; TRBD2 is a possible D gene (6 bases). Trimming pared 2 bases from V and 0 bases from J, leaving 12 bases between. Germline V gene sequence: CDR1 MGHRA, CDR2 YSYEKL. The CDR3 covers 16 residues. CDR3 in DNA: TGCGCCAGCAGCCAATATGGGAGCGGGAGCACAGATACGCAGTATTTT. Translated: CASSQYGSGSTDTQYF.

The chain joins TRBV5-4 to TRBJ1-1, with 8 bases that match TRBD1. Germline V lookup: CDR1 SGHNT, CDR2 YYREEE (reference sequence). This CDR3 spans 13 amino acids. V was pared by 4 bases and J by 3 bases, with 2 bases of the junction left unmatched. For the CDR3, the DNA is TGTGCCAGCAGCCGGGACAGGTACACTGAAGCTTTCTTT. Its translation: CASSRDRYTEAFF.

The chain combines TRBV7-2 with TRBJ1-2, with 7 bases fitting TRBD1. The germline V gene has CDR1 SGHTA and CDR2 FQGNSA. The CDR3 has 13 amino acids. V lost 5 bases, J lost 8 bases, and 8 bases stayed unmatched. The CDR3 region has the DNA TGTGCCAGCAGCCTAGACAGGGCGAGGGGCTACACCTTC. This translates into CASSLDRARGYTF.

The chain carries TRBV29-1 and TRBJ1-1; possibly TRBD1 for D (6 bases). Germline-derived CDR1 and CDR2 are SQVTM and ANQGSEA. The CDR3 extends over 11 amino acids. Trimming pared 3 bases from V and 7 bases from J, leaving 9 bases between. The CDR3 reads CSVERTDEAFF. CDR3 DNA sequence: TGCAGCGTTGAGAGGACAGATGAAGCTTTCTTT.

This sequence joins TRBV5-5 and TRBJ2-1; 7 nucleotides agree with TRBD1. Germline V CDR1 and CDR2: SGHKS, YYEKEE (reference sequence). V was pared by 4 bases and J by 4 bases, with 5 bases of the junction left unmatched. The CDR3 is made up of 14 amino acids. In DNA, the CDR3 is TGTGCCAGCAGCCCGGGACAGAAATACAATGAGCAGTTCTTC. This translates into CASSPGQKYNEQFF.

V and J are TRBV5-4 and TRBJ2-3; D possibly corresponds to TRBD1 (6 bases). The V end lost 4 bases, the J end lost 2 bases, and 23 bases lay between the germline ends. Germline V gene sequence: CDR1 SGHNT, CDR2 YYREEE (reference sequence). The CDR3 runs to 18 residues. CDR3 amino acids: CASSLQPNRETYTDTQYF. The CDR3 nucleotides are TGTGCCAGCAGCCTACAACCTAACAGGGAGACCTACACAGATACGCAGTATTTT.

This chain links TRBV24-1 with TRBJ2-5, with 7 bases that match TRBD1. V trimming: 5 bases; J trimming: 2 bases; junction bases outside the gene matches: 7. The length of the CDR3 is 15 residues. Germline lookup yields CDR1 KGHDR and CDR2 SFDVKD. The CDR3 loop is CATSAPGTAQETQYF. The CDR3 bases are TGTGCCACCAGTGCCCCCGGGACAGCACAAGAGACCCAGTACTTC.

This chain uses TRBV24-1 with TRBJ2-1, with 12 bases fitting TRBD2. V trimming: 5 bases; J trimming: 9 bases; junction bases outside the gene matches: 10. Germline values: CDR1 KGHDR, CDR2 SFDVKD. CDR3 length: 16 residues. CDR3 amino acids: CATSAERLAGVVEQFF. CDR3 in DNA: TGTGCCACCAGTGCCGAGAGACTAGCGGGGGTTGTTGAGCAGTTCTTC.

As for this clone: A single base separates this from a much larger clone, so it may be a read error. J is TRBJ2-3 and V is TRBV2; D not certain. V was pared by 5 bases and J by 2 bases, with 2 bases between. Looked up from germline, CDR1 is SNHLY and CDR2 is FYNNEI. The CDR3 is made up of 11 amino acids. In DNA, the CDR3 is TGTGCCAGCAGTTACACAGATACGCAGTATTTT. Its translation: CASSYTDTQYF.

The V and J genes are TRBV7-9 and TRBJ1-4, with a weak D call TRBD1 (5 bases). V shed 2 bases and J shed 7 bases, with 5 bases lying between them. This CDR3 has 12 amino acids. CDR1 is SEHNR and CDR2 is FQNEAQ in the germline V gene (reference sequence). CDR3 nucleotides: TGTGCCAGCAGCTTACAGGGTGAAAAACTGTTTTTT. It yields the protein CASSLQGEKLFF.

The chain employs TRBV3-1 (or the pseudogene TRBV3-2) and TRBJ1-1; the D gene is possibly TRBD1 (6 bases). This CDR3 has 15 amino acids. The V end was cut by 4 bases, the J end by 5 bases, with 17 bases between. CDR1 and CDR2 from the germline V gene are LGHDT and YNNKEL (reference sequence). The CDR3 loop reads CASSPTPGGRTEAFF. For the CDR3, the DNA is TGTGCCAGCAGCCCCACACCGGGGGGGCGGACTGAAGCTTTCTTT.

The CDR3 nucleotides read TGTGCCAGCAGTTCCCGGACAGGGAGCTATGGCTACACCTTC. This codes for CASSSRTGSYGYTF. This chain connects TRBV6-6 to TRBJ1-2; 8 positions agree with TRBD1. CDR1 is MNHNY, CDR2 SVGAGI, per germline (reference sequence). The CDR3 spans 14 residues. V shed 4 bases and J 4 bases; nucleotides not matched to a gene: 5.

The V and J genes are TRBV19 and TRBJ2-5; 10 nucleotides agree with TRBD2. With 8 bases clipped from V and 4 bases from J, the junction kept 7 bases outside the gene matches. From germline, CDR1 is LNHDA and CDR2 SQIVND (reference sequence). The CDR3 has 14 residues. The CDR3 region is CASASERGGETQYF. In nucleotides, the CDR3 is TGTGCCAGTGCCTCGGAGCGGGGGGGAGAGACCCAGTACTTC.

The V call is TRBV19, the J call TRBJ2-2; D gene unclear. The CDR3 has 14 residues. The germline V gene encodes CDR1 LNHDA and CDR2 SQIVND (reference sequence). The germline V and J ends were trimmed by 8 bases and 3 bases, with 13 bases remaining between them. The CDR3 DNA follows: TGTGCCAGTGCGATGTTCGGTGACACCGGGGAGCTGTTTTTT. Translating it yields CASAMFGDTGELFF. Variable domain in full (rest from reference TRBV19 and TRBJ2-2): DGGITQSPKYLFRKEGQNVTLSCEQNLNHDAMYWYRQDPGQGLRLIYYSQIVNDFQKGDIAEGYSVSREKKESFPLTVTSAQKNPTAFYLCASAMFGDTGELFFGEGSRLTVL.

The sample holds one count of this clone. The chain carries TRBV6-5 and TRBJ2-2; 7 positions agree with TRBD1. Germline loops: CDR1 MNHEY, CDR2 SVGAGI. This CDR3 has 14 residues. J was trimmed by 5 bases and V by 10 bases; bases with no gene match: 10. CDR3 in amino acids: CATRIGGRTGELFF. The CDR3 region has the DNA TGTGCCACTCGCATAGGGGGCAGGACCGGGGAGCTGTTTTTT.

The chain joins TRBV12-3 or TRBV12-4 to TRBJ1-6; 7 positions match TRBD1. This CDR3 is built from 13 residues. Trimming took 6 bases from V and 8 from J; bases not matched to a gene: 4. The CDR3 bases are TGTGCCAGCAGCCGACAGGGTTATTCACCCCTCCACTTT. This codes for CASSRQGYSPLHF.

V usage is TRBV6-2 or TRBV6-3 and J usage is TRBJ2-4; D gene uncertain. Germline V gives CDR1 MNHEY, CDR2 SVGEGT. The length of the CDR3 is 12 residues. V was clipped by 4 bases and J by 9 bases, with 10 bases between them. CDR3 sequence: CASSSGPVIQYF. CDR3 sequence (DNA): TGTGCCAGCAGTTCCGGTCCGGTCATTCAGTACTTC.

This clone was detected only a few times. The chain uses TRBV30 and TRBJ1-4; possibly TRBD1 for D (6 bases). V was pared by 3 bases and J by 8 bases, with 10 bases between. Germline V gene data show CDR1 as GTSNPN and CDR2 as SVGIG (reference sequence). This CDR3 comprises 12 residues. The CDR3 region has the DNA TGTGCCTGGAGACAGGGCTGGGAAAAACTGTTTTTT. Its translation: CAWRQGWEKLFF.

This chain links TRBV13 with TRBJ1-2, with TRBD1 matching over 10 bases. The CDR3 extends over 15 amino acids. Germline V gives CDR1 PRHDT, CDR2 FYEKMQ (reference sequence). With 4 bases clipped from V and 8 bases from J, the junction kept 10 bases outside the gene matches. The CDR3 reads CASSSWGQGRSGYTF. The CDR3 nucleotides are TGTGCCAGCAGCTCTTGGGGACAGGGGAGAAGCGGCTACACCTTC.

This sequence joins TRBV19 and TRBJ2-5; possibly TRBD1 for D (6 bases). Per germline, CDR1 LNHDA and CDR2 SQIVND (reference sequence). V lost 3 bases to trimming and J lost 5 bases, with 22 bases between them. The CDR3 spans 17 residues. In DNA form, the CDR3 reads TGTGCCAGTAGTATCCGTCCTGGGGGCCAGGGGTTGGAGACCCAGTACTTC. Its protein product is CASSIRPGGQGLETQYF.

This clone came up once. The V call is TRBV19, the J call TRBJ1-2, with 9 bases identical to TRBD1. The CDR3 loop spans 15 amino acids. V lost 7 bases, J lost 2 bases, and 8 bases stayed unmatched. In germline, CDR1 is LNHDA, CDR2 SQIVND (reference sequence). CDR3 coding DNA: TGTGCCAGTACCCTTCAAGGACAGGGGAACTATGGCTACACCTTC. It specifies CASTLQGQGNYGYTF.

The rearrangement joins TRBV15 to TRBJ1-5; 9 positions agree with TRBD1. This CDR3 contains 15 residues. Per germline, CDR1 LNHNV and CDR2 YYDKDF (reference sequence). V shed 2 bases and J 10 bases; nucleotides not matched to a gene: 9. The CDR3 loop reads CATSRPSRQGDPQHF. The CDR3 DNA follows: TGTGCCACCAGCAGACCCTCTAGACAGGGGGACCCCCAGCATTTT.

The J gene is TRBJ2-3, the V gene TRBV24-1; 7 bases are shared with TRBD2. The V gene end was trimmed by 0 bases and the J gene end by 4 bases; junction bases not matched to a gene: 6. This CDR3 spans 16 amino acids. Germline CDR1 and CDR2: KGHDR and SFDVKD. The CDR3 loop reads CATSDLRGGSADTQYF. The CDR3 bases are TGTGCCACCAGTGATTTGCGAGGCGGGAGTGCAGATACGCAGTATTTT.

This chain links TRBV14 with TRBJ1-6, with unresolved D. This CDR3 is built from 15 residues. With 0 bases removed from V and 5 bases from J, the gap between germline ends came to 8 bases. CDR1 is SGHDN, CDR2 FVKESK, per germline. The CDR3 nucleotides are TGTGCCAGCAGCCAAGACCGGGTCAATAATTCACCCCTCCACTTT. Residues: CASSQDRVNNSPLHF.